Listed here are 19 T cell receptor beta chains from one sample, sequenced in a study of breast tumors, draining lymph nodes, adjacent tissues. TCRdb re-called the multiplex PCR reads with MiXCR, one entry per CDR3 protein. There are 150,000 to 200,000 distinct CDR3 sequences in the sample; approximately 33% occur only once, and 4% to 5.5% lies in the top ten. The lymph nodes were axillary draining lymph nodes from breast cancer patients. The sample taken for sequencing was axillary lymph node tissue. These receptors were taken from a female donor with breast cancer. Some clones in this sample may be carry-over from other donors' samples.

In its sample, this clonotype was seen many times. The chain carries TRBV5-6 and TRBJ2-5, with TRBD2 identical over 10 bases. The ends lost 3 bases at V and 1 base at J; junction bases unmatched: 6. CDR1 is SGHDT, CDR2 YYEEEE, per germline. The CDR3 sequence is 16 residues long. Here the CDR3 DNA reads TGTGCCAGCAGCTCTAGACTAGCGGGTTCCCAAGAGACCCAGTACTTC. It codes for CASSSRLAGSQETQYF.

This clonotype was observed at least ten times. This chain joins TRBV7-2 and TRBJ1-2; D remains unclear. This CDR3 spans 13 amino acids. Between the trimmed V and J ends, which lost 6 bases and 0 bases, there was a span of 8 bases. The germline V gene encodes CDR1 SGHTA and CDR2 FQGNSA. The CDR3 DNA sequence: TGTGCCAGCAGTCCCGACGCTAACTATGGCTACACCTTC. The encoded protein is CASSPDANYGYTF.

The chain carries TRBV24-1 and TRBJ2-1, with TRBD2 matching over 14 bases. The V segment lost 7 bases and the J segment 5 bases; nucleotides outside the gene matches: 3. The CDR3 is 15 residues long. Germline-derived CDR1 and CDR2 are KGHDR and SFDVKD. Here the CDR3 reads CATRPTSGGDNEQFF. CDR3 nucleotides: TGTGCCACCAGACCGACTAGCGGGGGGGACAATGAGCAGTTCTTC.

This clonotype was counted many times. V usage is TRBV28 and J usage is TRBJ2-6, with TRBD1 matching 8 bases. J lost 2 bases, V lost 3 bases, and 6 bases had no gene match. The CDR3 totals 17 residues. In germline, CDR1 is MDHEN, CDR2 SYDVKM. As DNA, the CDR3 is TGTGCCAGCAGTTTTCAGGGGGCCTGGGCTGGGGCCAACGTCCTGACTTTC. This gives the protein CASSFQGAWAGANVLTF. Using reference TRBV28 and TRBJ2-6 for the parts outside the CDR3, the full variable domain is DVKVTQSSRYLVKRTGEKVFLECVQDMDHENMFWYRQDPGLGLRLIYFSYDVKMKEKGDIPEGYSVSREKKERFSLILESASTNQTSMYLCASSFQGAWAGANVLTFGAGSRLTVL.

This chain uses TRBV4-1 with TRBJ2-5, with 9 bases that match TRBD2. V lost 0 bases and J lost 6; bases outside the gene matches: 5. From germline, CDR1 is MGHRA and CDR2 YSYEKL. This CDR3 region has 15 residues. The CDR3 loop is CASSQDASGRKTQYF. In DNA, the CDR3 is TGCGCCAGCAGCCAAGATGCCAGCGGGAGGAAGACCCAGTACTTC.

There are many counts of this clonotype. The rearrangement uses TRBV30 and TRBJ1-3, with D possibly TRBD1 on 5 matching bases. The germline V gene encodes CDR1 GTSNPN and CDR2 SVGIG (reference sequence). The CDR3 is 14 residues long. Trimming left V 2 bases short and J 0 bases short, with 8 bases between. Here the CDR3 reads CAWSRQSSGNTIYF. The CDR3 nucleotides are TGTGCCTGGAGTAGACAGAGCTCTGGAAACACCATATATTTT.

The chain combines TRBV6-6 with TRBJ1-6; 7 nucleotides align to TRBD1. V shed 5 bases, J shed 5 bases, and the junction held 6 bases outside the gene matches. The germline gives CDR1 MNHNY, CDR2 SVGAGI (reference sequence). The CDR3 is made up of 15 amino acids. The CDR3 loop reads CASSRQGPHNSPLHF. CDR3 coding DNA: TGTGCCAGCAGTAGACAGGGTCCCCATAATTCACCCCTCCACTTT.

This clonotype has more than one count but fewer than ten. The chain couples TRBV18 to TRBJ2-2; 8 positions match TRBD1. The germline CDR1 and CDR2 sequences are KGHSH and LQKENI. This CDR3 comprises 14 residues. J gave up 6 bases and V 3 bases, and 3 bases lay outside the gene matches. CDR3 coding DNA: TGTGCCAGCTCACCGACAGGGGCCTCCGGGGAGCTGTTTTTT. Its translation is CASSPTGASGELFF.

This clonotype was seen many times. The chain links TRBV28 to TRBJ1-2, with a possible D match to TRBD1 (6 bases). The ends were cut back, 6 bases at V and 0 bases at J, with 11 bases in the middle. The CDR3 extends over 14 amino acids. Germline CDR1 MDHEN, CDR2 SYDVKM. CDR3 sequence: CASSLGGSNYGYTF. The CDR3 DNA follows: TGTGCCAGCAGCCTAGGGGGGTCTAACTATGGCTACACCTTC.

This sequence joins TRBV6-2 or TRBV6-3 and TRBJ2-2; possible D gene TRBD2, 5 bases. With 5 bases removed from V and 8 bases from J, the gap between germline ends came to 15 bases. Germline-derived CDR1 and CDR2 are MNHEY and SVGEGT. The CDR3 loop spans 14 amino acids. The DNA of the CDR3 is TGTGCCAGCAGTAGAGGGCTAGTTGAAGGGGAGCTGTTTTTT. Its protein product is CASSRGLVEGELFF.

About this clonotype itself: One end of the junction fails to match germline, which may point to a read error. This rearrangement joins TRBV20-1 to TRBJ2-7; TRBD1 aligns across 9 bases. CDR3 length: 15 amino acids. CDR1 is DFQATT and CDR2 is SNEGSKA in the germline V gene (reference sequence). CDR3 amino acids: CSAIVSGQGSYEQYF. The CDR3, as DNA: TGTAGTGCTATCGTGTCGGGACAGGGATCCTACGAGCAGTACTTC.

CDR3 protein: CASSRDRPEWVEKLFF. The DNA of the CDR3 is TGTGCCAGCAGTCGGGACAGGCCTGAGTGGGTGGAAAAACTGTTTTTT. The chain is built from TRBV11-2 and TRBJ1-4, with TRBD1 matching 8 bases. J gave up 8 bases and V 6 bases, and 14 bases lay outside the gene matches. Germline assignment: CDR1 SGHAT and CDR2 FQNNGV. The CDR3 runs to 16 residues.

This clonotype was observed many times. CDR3 residues: CASSEARYEQYF. The DNA of the CDR3 is TGTGCCAGCAGTGAAGCCCGGTACGAGCAGTACTTC. The chain has TRBV6-1 and TRBJ2-7; D remains unclear. Per the germline V gene, CDR1 is MNHNS and CDR2 is SASEGT. V lost 0 bases and J 4 bases, leaving 4 bases between the germline ends. The CDR3 contains 12 residues.

This clonotype has ten or more counts. The J gene is TRBJ2-3, the V gene TRBV19, with D hard to call. Per germline, CDR1 LNHDA and CDR2 SQIVND (reference sequence). The CDR3 has 13 amino acids. The germline V and J ends were trimmed by 5 bases and 2 bases, with 8 bases remaining between them. DNA of the CDR3: TGTGCCAGTAGTTACCGCCCCACAGATACGCAGTATTTT. Protein sequence: CASSYRPTDTQYF. The complete variable domain, with remaining parts taken from reference TRBV19 and TRBJ2-3, reads DGGITQSPKYLFRKEGQNVTLSCEQNLNHDAMYWYRQDPGQGLRLIYYSQIVNDFQKGDIAEGYSVSREKKESFPLTVTSAQKNPTAFYLCASSYRPTDTQYFGPGTRLTVL.

This clonotype was counted ten times or more. The chain joins TRBV7-9 to TRBJ2-5, with 12 bases matching TRBD2. This CDR3 has 17 residues. Germline assignment: CDR1 SEHNR and CDR2 FQNEAQ (reference sequence). Trimming took 4 bases from V and 5 from J; bases not matched to a gene: 11. The DNA for the CDR3 is TGTGCCAGCAGCTCGGGACTAGCGGGCCGGGCGGGGGAGACCCAGTACTTC. This encodes CASSSGLAGRAGETQYF.

Note on this clonotype: Since the CDR3 does not end with the conserved phenylalanine or tryptophan, this likely comes from a read error. The DNA for the CDR3 is TGTGCCAGCAGTCCAAATGGGGAAGGGCTTTCCTACGAGCAGTACTAC. This encodes CASSPNGEGLSYEQYY. This sequence joins TRBV6-6 and TRBJ2-7; no clear D. CDR1 and CDR2 (germline): MNHNY, SVGAGI (reference sequence). Trimming took 5 bases from V and 1 from J, leaving 18 bases between them. The length of the CDR3 is 16 residues.

In this sample, this clonotype turned up many times. The gene calls are TRBV24-1 and TRBJ1-2; D is possibly TRBD1 (5 bases). Germline lookup yields CDR1 KGHDR and CDR2 SFDVKD. This CDR3 spans 13 amino acids. Trimming removed 3 bases at V and 8 bases at J, with 12 bases between. The CDR3 DNA reads as TGTGCCACCAGTGATGGACAAGGTCAGGGCTACACCTTC. Its protein product is CATSDGQGQGYTF.

The V and J genes are TRBV7-2 and TRBJ2-5, with D possibly matching TRBD1 (6 bases). V was trimmed by 5 bases and J by 4 bases, leaving 20 bases between them. This CDR3 spans 16 amino acids. The germline gives CDR1 SGHTA, CDR2 FQGNSA. The chain's CDR3 is CASSLRLDSQGETQYF. CDR3 in DNA: TGTGCCAGCAGCCTCCGACTGGACAGCCAGGGAGAGACCCAGTACTTC.

The chain employs TRBV7-2 and TRBJ1-2; no clear D gene. The CDR3 extends over 13 amino acids. V was shortened by 6 bases and J by 8 bases, with 16 bases between the two germline ends. Germline V gene lookup returns CDR1 SGHTA and CDR2 FQGNSA. This chain's CDR3 is CASSGREGGGYTF. CDR3 bases: TGTGCCAGCAGTGGGAGGGAGGGCGGCGGCTACACCTTC.